This paragraph reports one T cell receptor (beta chain). Its antigen specificity is not known. No much larger clone is present one base from it, and per-base qualities are unavailable. Collaborating institutions collected whole blood in K2EDTA tubes following their own protocols. For TCRbeta analysis, collaborators shipped samples in one of three forms: frozen whole blood, isolated PBMCs, or DNA extracted from either of those sample types. V and J lose 2 bases and 3 bases, and a span of 10 bases separates them. The germline V gene encodes CDR1 MDHEN and CDR2 SYDVKM. The CDR3 covers 14 residues, taking in both the cysteine and the phenylalanine. The sequence is cut down to CDR3 DNA, 42 bases in frame from base 1. TCRbeta CDR3 regions were amplified from genomic DNA by means of the immunoSEQ Assay, a bias-controlled multiplex PCR. From the authors' description of their analysis: Nucleated cell counts per sample were estimated from amplification of reference gene primers within the assay. Sequence reads were collapsed and filtered to measure the absolute abundance of every unique TCRbeta CDR3 rearrangement. For each sample, productive Simpson clonality was calculated as the square root of Simpson's diversity index over productive rearrangements. TCRdb took this table from immuneACCESS and kept in-frame rearrangements with V and J called. Such tables lack part of the clones; where checked against another copy, unresolved V genes explain under half of the gap, and the rest is unexplained. D and trimming come from the DNA, and the V and J calls and clone size come from that table. This sample lists about 240,000 clones; 70% to 90% were detected once. The ten biggest clones cover 5.5% to 8% of the sample.

These data belong to a study of blood T cell repertoires in COVID-19 (dated by TCRdb to the early 2020s). With respect to the entire study: Samples from collaborators originated in the United States, Italy and Spain and spanned both the acute and convalescent phases of COVID-19. The material from the prospective study consisted of cDNA or gDNA derived from T cells, B-cell-depleted T cells, or PBMCs. Deeply sampled blood TCRbeta repertoires from subjects exposed to, actively infected with, or recovered from COVID-19 were included in the dataset. The repertoires were released in a freely available public database meant as a resource for research on the immune response to SARS-CoV-2. Samples came from the ongoing ImmuneRACE study (first 160 participants) plus 1,254 subjects from 6 global collaborators. The sample metadata nearly always contained a de-identified subject ID, COVID-19 status, age in years and sex. Where HLA class I and class II types were available, the types were taken from metadata supplied by the sample provider, not from assay-based typing. Points the paper makes about the study in general: The quantity of clinical and demographic metadata differed by source and by participant and was supplied without curation.

Sequences were obtained from peripheral blood. The receptor was isolated from a man in his 60s with acute or convalescent COVID-19. Recombination joined TRBV28 with TRBJ2-5; D gene: possibly TRBD2, on 6 matching bases. The bases read TGTGCCAGCAGTTTAATAGGAGGGGAAGAGACCCAGTACTTC. This translates into CASSLIGGEETQYF.